This record looks at one T cell receptor beta chain sequence and its context. This CDR3 is 15 amino acids long. Trimming removed 4 bases from V and 5 bases from J; junction bases left unmatched: 6. The V gene's germline CDR1 is SGHRS and CDR2 YFSETQ. These data belong to a study of T cells in Graves' hyperthyroidism and ophthalmopathy. Using RNA transcripts as the source, TCR beta CDR3 regions were amplified. The HTBI primer set was used in a first-round RT-PCR of the TCR CDR3. TCRdb itself ran the multiplex PCR reads through MiXCR, one entry per CDR3 protein. The data show 500,000 to 600,000 distinct CDR3 sequences, just over 45% seen once. Lactation, pregnancy, other autoimmune disease or uncontrolled infection excluded patients.

The source material was peripheral blood or thyroid tissue (not recorded which). The chain couples TRBV5-1 to TRBJ2-5, with 12 nucleotides matching TRBD2. The receptor was isolated from a woman between 18 and 29 years old with Graves' hyperthyroidism. The CDR3 region has the DNA TGCGCCAGCAGCGTGGGACTAGCGGGCGATGAGACCCAGTACTTC. It is translated as CASSVGLAGDETQYF.